This TCR beta chain stems from a study of CD8 T cells in Susac syndrome. An amount of RNA that ranged from roughly 0.45 to 1 ug was reverse transcribed with random hexamers. The method of amplification for TCR beta CDR3 was immunoSEQ multiplex PCR, covering 54 Vbeta and 13 Jbeta. TCRdb passed the immunoSEQ multiplex PCR reads through MiXCR, listing each CDR3 protein once. The sample includes 150,000 to 200,000 distinct CDR3 sequences, 85% to 95% of them seen just once. Purification of the CD8+ and CD4+ T cells relied on negative isolation, and TEMRA cells underwent FACS enrichment. The CDR3 extends over 14 amino acids. V was pared by 3 bases and J by 0 bases, with 8 bases between. From germline, CDR1 is SGHAT and CDR2 FQNNGV.

The sequence was obtained from a human donor with multiple sclerosis. V usage is TRBV11-2 and J usage is TRBJ1-2, with D uncertain. The sample was CD8+ T cells from PBMCs. CDR3 in amino acids: CASSLVGSNYGYTF. CDR3 nucleotide sequence: TGTGCCAGCAGCTTGGTGGGATCTAACTATGGCTACACCTTC.